This TCR beta chain was profiled in a study of shared clonotypes between healthy human individuals. Notes on the study in general: Sampling involved blood alone; tissue repertoires likely differ. Estimated richness was generally greater in naive than memory subsets.

The table came from immunoSEQ multiplex PCR; TCRdb's copy has only in-frame clones and leaves some out. The data contain hundreds of thousands of clones, about 95% of them singletons. CD8 cells regarded as naive lacked CD45RO, were positively chosen for CCR7, and omitted terminally differentiated effector memory CD45RA+ cells. In regard to this clone: Its specificity is not known.

Trimming cost V 5 bases and J 0 bases, with 13 bases left between them. This CDR3 comprises 15 residues. Germline CDR1 and CDR2: LNHDA and SQIVND (reference sequence). The specimen was naive CD8+ T cells sorted from blood. The chain employs TRBV19 and TRBJ2-5, with D uncertain. This sequence originates from a woman in her 30s in good health. DNA for the CDR3: TGTGCCAGTAGTGTGTCTCCAGGATACCAAGAGACCCAGTACTTC. Translated, it gives CASSVSPGYQETQYF.